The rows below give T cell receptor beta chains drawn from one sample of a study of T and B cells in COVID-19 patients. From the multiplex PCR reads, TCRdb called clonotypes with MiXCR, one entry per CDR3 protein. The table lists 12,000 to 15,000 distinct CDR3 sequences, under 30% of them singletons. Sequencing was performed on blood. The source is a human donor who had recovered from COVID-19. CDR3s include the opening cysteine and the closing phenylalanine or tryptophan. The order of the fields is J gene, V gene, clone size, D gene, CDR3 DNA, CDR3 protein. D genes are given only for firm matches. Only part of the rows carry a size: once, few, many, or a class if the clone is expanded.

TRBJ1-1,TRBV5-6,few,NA,TGTGCCAGCAGCTTTCTAGGGAGGAGCACTGAAGCTTTCTTT,CASSFLGRSTEAFF
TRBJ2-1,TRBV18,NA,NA,TGTGCCAGCTCACCACCGACCGTCAGCGGGTCCTACAATGAGCAGTTCTTC,CASSPPTVSGSYNEQFF
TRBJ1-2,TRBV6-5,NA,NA,TGTGCCAGCAGTTACGACGGACTCTATGGCTACACCTTC,CASSYDGLYGYTF
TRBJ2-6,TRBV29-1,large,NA,TGCAGCGTTGGAAAGGGCTCTGGGGCCAACGTCCTGACTTTC,CSVGKGSGANVLTF
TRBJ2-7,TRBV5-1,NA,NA,TGCGCCAGCAGCTTGGTGCCAGGGATGGAACCCTACGAGCAGTACTTC,CASSLVPGMEPYEQYF
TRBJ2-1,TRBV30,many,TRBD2,TGTGCCCACGGGAGGGCCTGGGGAAGTGAGCAGTTCTTC,CAHGRAWGSEQFF
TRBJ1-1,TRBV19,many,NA,TGTGCCAGTAGCATCCTCCCCGGTGGGGGCTCCACTGAAGCTTTCTTT,CASSILPGGGSTEAFF
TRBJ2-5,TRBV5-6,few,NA,TGTGCCAGCAGCTTGCCGTTCGGGGGGCAAAAAACAGAAGAGACCCAGTACTTC,CASSLPFGGQKTEETQYF
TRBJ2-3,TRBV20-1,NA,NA,TGCAGTGCTAGACCCTCGGACTACCTTAAACCGTTCTGCACAGATACGCAGTATTTT,CSARPSDYLKPFCTDTQYF
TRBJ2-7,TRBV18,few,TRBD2,TGTGCCAGCTCACCAGAGCGGGGGGGCCTCGGGGAGCAGTACTTC,CASSPERGGLGEQYF
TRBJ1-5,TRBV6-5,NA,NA,TGTGCCAGCAGTTACAGAACACCGCCTTATAGCTATCAGCCCCAGCATTTT,CASSYRTPPYSYQPQHF
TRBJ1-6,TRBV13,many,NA,TGTGCCAGCAGCCGAGGACGGGGAAATTCACCCCTCCACTTT,CASSRGRGNSPLHF
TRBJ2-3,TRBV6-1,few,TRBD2,TGTGCCAGCTGTATAGCGGGAACTAGCACAGATACGCAGTATTTT,CASCIAGTSTDTQYF
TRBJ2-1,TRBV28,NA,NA,TGTGCCAGCAGTTTAGGGGCGAATGAGCAGTTCTTC,CASSLGANEQFF
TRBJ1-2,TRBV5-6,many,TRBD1,TGTGCCAGCAGCCCGGGACAGGGAAAGAACTATGGCTACACCTTC,CASSPGQGKNYGYTF
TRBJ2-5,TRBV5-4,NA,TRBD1,TGTGCCAGCAGCTTACCCGGGACAGGGCATGAGGGGACCCAGTACTTC,CASSLPGTGHEGTQYF
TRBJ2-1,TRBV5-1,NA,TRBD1,TGCGCCAGCAGAAGGGACGGGACAGGTAAAGGCGATGAGCAGTTCTTC,CASRRDGTGKGDEQFF
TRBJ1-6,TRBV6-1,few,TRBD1,TGTGCCAGCAGTGTGGGGGTCAGGGGGCTAAGCGGCTCCTATAATTCACCCCTCCACTTT,CASSVGVRGLSGSYNSPLHF
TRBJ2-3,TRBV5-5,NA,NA,TGTGCCAGCAGCCCTTCAGGGGGGAAGTTAGATACGCAGTATTTT,CASSPSGGKLDTQYF
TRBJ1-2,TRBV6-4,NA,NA,TGTGCCAGCAGTGTGGTTATAGAGAGGGGAGCTAACTATGGCTACACCTTC,CASSVVIERGANYGYTF
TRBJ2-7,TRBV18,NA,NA,TGTGCCAGCTCACCGGGACGGCAGTGGGAGCAGTACTTC,CASSPGRQWEQYF
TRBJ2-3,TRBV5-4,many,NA,TGTGCCAGCAGCTTGGGGAACACAGATACGCAGTATTTT,CASSLGNTDTQYF
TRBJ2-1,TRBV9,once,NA,TGTGCCAGCAGCGTAGCGAGCGATGAGCAGTTCTTC,CASSVASDEQFF
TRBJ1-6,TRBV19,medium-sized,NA,TGTGCCAGTAGTATGTTCTCGACATATAATTCACCCCTCCACTTT,CASSMFSTYNSPLHF
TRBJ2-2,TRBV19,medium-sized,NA,TGTGCCAGTAGTATTTATTTGGGGATACTCACCGGGGAGCTGTTTTTT,CASSIYLGILTGELFF
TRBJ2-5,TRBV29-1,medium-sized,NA,TGCAGCGTTGAACCCCTTGCTAGCCAAGAGACCCAGTACTTC,CSVEPLASQETQYF
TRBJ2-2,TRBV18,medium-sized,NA,TGTGCCAGCTCACCAGGGGACTTCGGGGAGCTGTTTTTT,CASSPGDFGELFF
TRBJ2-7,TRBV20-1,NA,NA,TGCAGTGCTAAGGGAGCAAGGGTAACCTACGAGCAGTACTTC,CSAKGARVTYEQYF
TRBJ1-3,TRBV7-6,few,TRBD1,TGTGCCAGCAGCTCAGACAGGGGTCCTGGAAACACCATATATTTT,CASSSDRGPGNTIYF
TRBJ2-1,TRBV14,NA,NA,TGTGCCAGCAGCCTCCCAGGGGGGGCCCCCTACAATGAGCAGTTCTTC,CASSLPGGAPYNEQFF
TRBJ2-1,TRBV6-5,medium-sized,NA,TGTGCCACCGGCCAACCCCGACAGCTTTACAATGAGCAGTTCTTC,CATGQPRQLYNEQFF
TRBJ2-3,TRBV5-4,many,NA,TGTGCCAGCACGGGGGGCGGGGGCCTCGGCACAGATACGCAGTATTTT,CASTGGGGLGTDTQYF
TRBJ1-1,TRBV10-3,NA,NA,TGTGCCATCAGTGAGTCTCGCGGAATGAACACTGAAGCTTTCTTT,CAISESRGMNTEAFF
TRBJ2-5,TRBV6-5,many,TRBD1,TGTGCCAGCAGTTACGACAGGGGGCCTCACGGGACCCAGTACTTC,CASSYDRGPHGTQYF
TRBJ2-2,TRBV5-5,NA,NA,TGTGCCAGCAGCTCTGGGACGGAGAACACCGGGGAGCTGTTTTTT,CASSSGTENTGELFF
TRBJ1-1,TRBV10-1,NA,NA,TGCGCCAGCAGTCCTAACAGGGAGAGGACTGAAGCTTTCTTT,CASSPNRERTEAFF
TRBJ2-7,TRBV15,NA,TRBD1,TGTGCCACAGAGGGTTGGGGAACAACGGGACAGGGGACCTACGAGCAGTACTTC,CATEGWGTTGQGTYEQYF
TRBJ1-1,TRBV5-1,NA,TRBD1,TGCGCCAGCAGCCTTGGACAGGGAAGGACTGAAGCTTTCTTT,CASSLGQGRTEAFF
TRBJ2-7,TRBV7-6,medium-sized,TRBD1,TGTGCCAGCAGCCTCTGGACAGGGGGCTACGAGCAGTACTTC,CASSLWTGGYEQYF
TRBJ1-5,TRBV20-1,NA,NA,TGCAGTGCTAGAGATGGGTATCAGCCCCAGCATTTT,CSARDGYQPQHF
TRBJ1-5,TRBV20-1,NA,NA,TGCAGTGTTGATCAGCCCCAGCATTTT,CSVDQPQHF
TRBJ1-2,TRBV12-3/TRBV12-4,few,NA,TGTGCCAGCAGTAACAACTATGGCTACACCTTC,CASSNNYGYTF
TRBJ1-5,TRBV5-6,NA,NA,TGTGCCAGCAGCCCCGGGGGTAGCAATCAGCCCCAGCATTTT,CASSPGGSNQPQHF
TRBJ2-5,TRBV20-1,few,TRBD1,TGCAGTGCTAGAGTAGGGGGCTCTGTCCAAGAGACCCAGTACTTC,CSARVGGSVQETQYF
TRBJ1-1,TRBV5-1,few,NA,TGCGCCAGCAGGGGGGGGGACCGCAACACTGAAGCTTTCTTT,CASRGGDRNTEAFF
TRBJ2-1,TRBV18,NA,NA,TGTGCCAGCTCACTGCTGGGCGGCCCAACCACTAATGAGCAGTTCTTC,CASSLLGGPTTNEQFF
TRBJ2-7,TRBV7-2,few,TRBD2,TGTGCCAGCAGCTTCGCTGGGACTAGCGGGAGCGAGCAGTACTTC,CASSFAGTSGSEQYF
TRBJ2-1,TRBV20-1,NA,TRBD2,TGCAGTGCTAGAGATTTCCGCGGGAGGCTTAACAATGAGCAGTTCTTC,CSARDFRGRLNNEQFF
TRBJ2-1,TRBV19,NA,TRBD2,TGTGCCAGTAGCAAACTAGCGGGAGCCCCCAATGAGCAGTTCTTC,CASSKLAGAPNEQFF
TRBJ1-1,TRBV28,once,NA,TGTGCCAGCAGTCTCCTCTATTCGGACCCGAACACTGAAGCTTTCTTT,CASSLLYSDPNTEAFF
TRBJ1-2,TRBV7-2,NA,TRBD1,TGTGCCAGCAGCTTAATGGGACCAGGGGGCGCTAACTATGGCTACACCTTC,CASSLMGPGGANYGYTF
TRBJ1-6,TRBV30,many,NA,TGTGCCTGGAGTAGGCACAGGGACAATTCACCCCTCCACTTT,CAWSRHRDNSPLHF
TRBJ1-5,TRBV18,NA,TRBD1,TGTGCCAGCTCACCAGGACAGGGGACGGATCAGCCCCAGCATTTT,CASSPGQGTDQPQHF
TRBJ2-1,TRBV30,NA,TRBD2,TGTGCCTGGAGAGGGGCTAGCGGGGAGCAGTTCTTC,CAWRGASGEQFF